These 29 T cell receptor beta chains were all obtained from the same sample, sequenced in a study of PD-1 blockade in mismatch repair-deficient tumors. The assay was immunoSEQ multiplex PCR, and TCRdb's table has in-frame clones only and misses some. The sample has around 120,000 clones, roughly 90% seen once; the top ten hold approximately 12%. Sequenced here: peripheral blood, sampled just over 70 weeks after starting pembrolizumab. The receptors were gathered from an adult with mismatch repair-deficient cancer.

The chain has TRBV5-1 and TRBJ1-1; 9 bases are shared with TRBD1. The V gene's germline CDR1 is SGHRS and CDR2 YFSETQ. The V and J ends lost 4 bases and 4 bases, in that order; junction bases with no gene match: 8. The CDR3 loop spans 15 amino acids. In DNA form, the CDR3 reads TGCGCCAGCAGCAACACACAGGGGGCGAGCACTGAAGCTTTCTTT. Amino acids: CASSNTQGASTEAFF.

This chain links TRBV14 with TRBJ2-2, with D perhaps being TRBD1 or TRBD2 (6 bases each). Germline lookup yields CDR1 SGHDN and CDR2 FVKESK. This CDR3 comprises 15 residues. The V and J ends lost 4 bases and 4 bases respectively, with 13 bases between them. CDR3 region: CASSRGTRFTGELFF. CDR3 nucleotides: TGTGCCAGCAGCCGCGGGACAAGGTTCACCGGGGAGCTGTTTTTT.

The rearrangement uses TRBV5-6 and TRBJ1-2; the D gene is possibly TRBD1 (6 bases). This CDR3 is built from 16 residues. V lost 2 bases, J lost 1 base, and 15 bases lay in between. Germline V lookup: CDR1 SGHDT, CDR2 YYEEEE. The CDR3 here is CASSLQRTVYNYGYTF. The CDR3 DNA sequence: TGTGCCAGCAGCTTACAGAGGACAGTTTATAACTATGGCTACACCTTC.

V and J are TRBV13 and TRBJ2-7; TRBD1 aligns across 10 bases. Germline V gene data show CDR1 as PRHDT and CDR2 as FYEKMQ (reference sequence). This CDR3 has 14 residues. J was trimmed by 2 bases and V by 5 bases; bases with no gene match: 3. CDR3 sequence reads: CASSLGQGTYEQYF. CDR3 DNA sequence: TGTGCCAGCAGCCTGGGACAGGGGACCTACGAGCAGTACTTC. The variable domain in full, completed from reference TRBV13 and TRBJ2-7, reads AAGVIQSPRHLIKEKRETATLKCYPIPRHDTVYWYQQGPGQDPQFLISFYEKMQSDKGSIPDRFSAQQFSDYHSELNMSSLELGDSALYFCASSLGQGTYEQYFGPGTRLTVT.

In DNA form, the CDR3 reads TGTGCCAGCAGTCCCATAGCGGGAGGCCCCTTCTACGAGCAGTACTTC. It codes for CASSPIAGGPFYEQYF. V and J are TRBV28 and TRBJ2-7, with TRBD2 matching over 10 bases. J was trimmed by 3 bases and V by 5 bases; bases with no gene match: 10. Germline V lookup: CDR1 MDHEN, CDR2 SYDVKM. The CDR3 sequence is 16 residues long.

The chain employs TRBV4-3 and TRBJ2-7; perhaps TRBD2 as D (6 bases). CDR3 length: 14 residues. Trimming took off 1 base at V and 3 bases at J, with 10 bases between the two ends. Germline V gene sequence: CDR1 LGHNA, CDR2 YSLEER. CDR3 region: CASSQAVADYEQYF. CDR3 DNA sequence: TGCGCCAGCAGCCAAGCGGTAGCGGACTACGAGCAGTACTTC.

The chain links TRBV10-2 to TRBJ1-3; 7 nucleotides match TRBD1. The V segment lost 7 bases and the J segment 2 bases; nucleotides outside the gene matches: 2. The CDR3 spans 13 residues. Per germline, CDR1 WSHSY and CDR2 SAAADI. This CDR3 is CASIDRAGNTIYF. In nucleotides, the CDR3 is TGCGCCAGCATTGACAGGGCTGGAAACACCATATATTTT.

The gene calls are TRBV7-9 and TRBJ2-7; no reliable D call. V lost 1 base and J 0 bases, leaving 7 bases between the germline ends. The germline V gene encodes CDR1 SEHNR and CDR2 FQNEAQ (reference sequence). This CDR3 comprises 14 residues. CDR3: CASSLGQSSYEQYF. The CDR3 DNA reads TGTGCCAGCAGCTTAGGCCAGAGCTCCTACGAGCAGTACTTC.

Here the CDR3 reads CASSGPYTGELFF. The CDR3 DNA follows: TGTGCCAGCAGTGGACCCTACACCGGGGAGCTGTTTTTT. The chain joins TRBV5-6 to TRBJ2-2; no clear D. Trimming took off 5 bases at V and 3 bases at J, with 8 bases between the two ends. The CDR3 totals 13 residues. From germline, CDR1 is SGHDT and CDR2 YYEEEE.

The chain employs TRBV11-2 and TRBJ1-5; D remains unclear. This CDR3 is built from 14 residues. The ends were cut back, 2 bases at V and 4 bases at J, with 9 bases in the middle. From germline, CDR1 is SGHAT and CDR2 FQNNGV. CDR3 nucleotide sequence: TGTGCCAGCAGCTTAATCGGCGGAAATCAGCCCCAGCATTTT. Translation: CASSLIGGNQPQHF.

V gene TRBV28 combines with J gene TRBJ1-2, with D maybe TRBD1 (5 bases). Germline lookup yields CDR1 MDHEN and CDR2 SYDVKM. This CDR3 region has 13 residues. V lost 8 bases and J 8 bases, leaving 18 bases between the germline ends. CDR3 sequence (DNA): TGTGCCAGCTCACCGGGACCCTTCGGAGGCTACACCTTC. Translated: CASSPGPFGGYTF.

The V call is TRBV11-3, the J call TRBJ1-3; D remains ambiguous. V lost 8 bases, J lost 4 bases, and 3 bases lay in between. The CDR3 has 10 residues. In germline, CDR1 is SGHNT, CDR2 YENEEA. CDR3 in amino acids: CASLGNTIYF. CDR3 nucleotides: TGTGCCAGCTTGGGAAACACCATATATTTT.

The rearrangement uses TRBV7-6 and TRBJ2-5, with TRBD2 matching 9 bases. Germline V gives CDR1 SGHVS, CDR2 FNYEAQ. After removal of 2 bases from V and 0 bases from J, the junction contained 7 bases not matched to a gene. There are 17 residues in the CDR3. The CDR3 coding sequence is TGTGCCAGCAGCTTATTTTCTAGCGGGATGTACCAAGAGACCCAGTACTTC. Translation gives CASSLFSSGMYQETQYF.

The rearrangement joins TRBV5-4 to TRBJ2-7, with 10 bases aligning to TRBD1. The V gene's germline CDR1 is SGHNT and CDR2 YYREEE (reference sequence). V trimming: 6 bases; J trimming: 3 bases; junction bases outside the gene matches: 6. This CDR3 has 14 residues. CDR3 nucleotide sequence: TGTGCCAGCACCGCCGGGACAGGGGACTACGAGCAGTACTTC. It encodes CASTAGTGDYEQYF. Together with reference TRBV5-4 and TRBJ2-7, the CDR3 gives the full variable domain: ETGVTQSPTHLIKTRGQQVTLRCSSQSGHNTVSWYQQALGQGPQFIFQYYREEENGRGNFPPRFSGLQFPNYSSELNVNALELDDSALYLCASTAGTGDYEQYFGPGTRLTVT.

In DNA, the CDR3 is TGTGCCAGCAGTTATATCGGGCAGGGGGACACTGAAGCTTTCTTT. This codes for CASSYIGQGDTEAFF. The gene calls are TRBV27 and TRBJ1-1; TRBD1 matches 7 bases. CDR1 MNHEY and CDR2 SMNVEV come from the germline V gene (reference sequence). The CDR3 has 15 residues. V was pared by 4 bases and J by 3 bases, with 8 bases of the junction left unmatched.

The DNA for the CDR3 is TGTGCCAGCAGCAAACGGGTCTTACCGGGACAGGGAAGAGATAGCAATCAGCCCCAGCATTTT. This translates into CASSKRVLPGQGRDSNQPQHF. This sequence joins TRBV21-1 and TRBJ1-5; the table's TRBD1 call for D was not verified on the DNA. TRBV21-1 is an annotated pseudogene. The CDR3 spans 21 residues.

V is TRBV5-4 and J is TRBJ2-5; D may be TRBD2 (6 bases). The V and J ends lost 5 bases and 3 bases respectively, with 11 bases between them. This CDR3 spans 13 amino acids. The germline gives CDR1 SGHNT, CDR2 YYREEE (reference sequence). The CDR3 region is CASRPWGEETQYF. DNA of the CDR3: TGTGCCAGCAGACCGTGGGGGGAAGAGACCCAGTACTTC.

The chain joins TRBV27 to TRBJ2-5; 7 bases are shared with TRBD2. The length of the CDR3 is 13 residues. The ends lost 3 bases at V and 2 bases at J; junction bases unmatched: 0. CDR1 is MNHEY and CDR2 is SMNVEV in the germline V gene (reference sequence). The DNA of the CDR3 is TGTGCCAGCAGTTTGGGACTACAAGAGACCCAGTACTTC. Translation: CASSLGLQETQYF.

The genes are TRBV19 and TRBJ2-3; 7 bases fit TRBD1. Germline V gene data show CDR1 as LNHDA and CDR2 as SQIVND (reference sequence). With 1 base clipped from V and 6 bases from J, the junction kept 10 bases outside the gene matches. The CDR3 totals 16 residues. In nucleotides, the CDR3 is TGTGCCAGTAGTATAGGTTTCGGGACAGTTCGGGATACGCAGTATTTT. As protein: CASSIGFGTVRDTQYF.

The rearrangement uses TRBV30 and TRBJ2-5; 11 bases align to TRBD2. The CDR3 is 16 residues long. Germline CDR1 and CDR2: GTSNPN and SVGIG (reference sequence). V trimming: 1 base; J trimming: 3 bases; junction bases outside the gene matches: 7. CDR3 bases: TGTGCCTGGAGTGGGGGGACTAGCGGATTGAAAGAGACCCAGTACTTC. Translating gives CAWSGGTSGLKETQYF.

In the case of this clone: A junction boundary mismatches the germline segment, possibly from a read error. CDR3 bases: TGTGCCTGGAGTCCGACAGGGGAAGTGGTCGACTTC. This translates into CAWSPTGEVVDF. V and J are TRBV30 and TRBJ2-7, with 8 bases fitting TRBD1. CDR3 size: 12 residues. Germline-derived CDR1 and CDR2 are GTSNPN and SVGIG (reference sequence).

The V call is TRBV5-5, the J call TRBJ1-5; 8 bases line up with TRBD1. CDR3 size: 15 residues. CDR1 SGHKS and CDR2 YYEKEE come from the germline V gene (reference sequence). V lost 4 bases to trimming and J lost 3 bases; unmatched junction nucleotides: 6. CDR3 residues: CASSPTGQANQPQHF. DNA for the CDR3: TGTGCCAGCAGCCCCACGGGACAGGCCAATCAGCCCCAGCATTTT.

This sequence joins TRBV4-1 and TRBJ2-4; D unclear. Looked up from germline, CDR1 is MGHRA and CDR2 is YSYEKL. With 0 bases removed from V and 1 base from J, the gap between germline ends came to 13 bases. The CDR3 runs to 17 residues. The CDR3 region is CASSQDPSPFAKNIQYF. In DNA, the CDR3 is TGCGCCAGCAGCCAAGATCCCAGCCCTTTTGCCAAAAACATTCAGTACTTC.

V usage is TRBV28 and J usage is TRBJ2-7; D is ambiguous. Trimming removed 5 bases at V and 2 bases at J, with 19 bases between. The CDR3 length is 16 residues. CDR1 MDHEN and CDR2 SYDVKM come from the germline V gene. The CDR3 region is CASSPQSLTNAYEQYF. CDR3 nucleotide sequence: TGTGCCAGCAGTCCACAGAGTTTAACAAATGCCTACGAGCAGTACTTC.

This clone was observed a single time. This rearrangement joins TRBV27 to TRBJ1-1, with 9 bases fitting TRBD1. Germline V gives CDR1 MNHEY, CDR2 SMNVEV (reference sequence). The length of the CDR3 is 14 residues. The ends lost 6 bases at V and 3 bases at J; junction bases unmatched: 5. The CDR3 reads CASRETGGYTEAFF. The CDR3 coding sequence is TGTGCCAGCAGGGAGACAGGGGGGTACACTGAAGCTTTCTTT.

The chain recombines TRBV29-1 with TRBJ2-3; D tentatively fits TRBD1 or TRBD2 (6 bases each). With 4 bases removed from V and 2 bases from J, the gap between germline ends came to 19 bases. The CDR3 runs to 16 residues. The germline V gene encodes CDR1 SQVTM and CDR2 ANQGSEA. CDR3 residues: CSVVRGAGLYTDTQYF. The DNA for the CDR3 is TGCAGCGTTGTGAGGGGGGCGGGACTCTACACAGATACGCAGTATTTT.

The CDR3 sequence: CASSYRLGSHTGYTF. The DNA for the CDR3 is TGTGCCAGCAGTTACAGGTTGGGCAGCCACACCGGCTACACCTTC. The chain uses TRBV6-5 and TRBJ1-2; D call uncertain. CDR1 MNHEY and CDR2 SVGAGI come from the germline V gene. Trimming stripped 2 bases from V and 8 bases from J, with 18 bases between. CDR3 length: 15 residues.

CDR3 amino acids: CAWSPGANVLTF. Written as DNA, the CDR3 is TGTGCCTGGAGTCCTGGGGCCAACGTCCTGACTTTC. The genes are TRBV30 and TRBJ2-6; D remains unclear. The CDR3 consists of 12 residues. V gave up 2 bases and J gave up 2 bases, with 1 base separating them. Per the germline V gene, CDR1 is GTSNPN and CDR2 is SVGIG (reference sequence).

This clone is a singleton in its sample. The same CDR3 also results from other DNA sequences found in this sample. The chain carries TRBV5-6 and TRBJ2-3, with D possibly being TRBD2 (6 bases). CDR1 SGHDT and CDR2 YYEEEE come from the germline V gene. This CDR3 is 13 amino acids long. V lost 4 bases and J lost 6, with 12 bases in between. CDR3 DNA sequence: TGTGCCAGCAGCCCCGGGACTTCGGATACGCAGTATTTT. Its translation: CASSPGTSDTQYF.